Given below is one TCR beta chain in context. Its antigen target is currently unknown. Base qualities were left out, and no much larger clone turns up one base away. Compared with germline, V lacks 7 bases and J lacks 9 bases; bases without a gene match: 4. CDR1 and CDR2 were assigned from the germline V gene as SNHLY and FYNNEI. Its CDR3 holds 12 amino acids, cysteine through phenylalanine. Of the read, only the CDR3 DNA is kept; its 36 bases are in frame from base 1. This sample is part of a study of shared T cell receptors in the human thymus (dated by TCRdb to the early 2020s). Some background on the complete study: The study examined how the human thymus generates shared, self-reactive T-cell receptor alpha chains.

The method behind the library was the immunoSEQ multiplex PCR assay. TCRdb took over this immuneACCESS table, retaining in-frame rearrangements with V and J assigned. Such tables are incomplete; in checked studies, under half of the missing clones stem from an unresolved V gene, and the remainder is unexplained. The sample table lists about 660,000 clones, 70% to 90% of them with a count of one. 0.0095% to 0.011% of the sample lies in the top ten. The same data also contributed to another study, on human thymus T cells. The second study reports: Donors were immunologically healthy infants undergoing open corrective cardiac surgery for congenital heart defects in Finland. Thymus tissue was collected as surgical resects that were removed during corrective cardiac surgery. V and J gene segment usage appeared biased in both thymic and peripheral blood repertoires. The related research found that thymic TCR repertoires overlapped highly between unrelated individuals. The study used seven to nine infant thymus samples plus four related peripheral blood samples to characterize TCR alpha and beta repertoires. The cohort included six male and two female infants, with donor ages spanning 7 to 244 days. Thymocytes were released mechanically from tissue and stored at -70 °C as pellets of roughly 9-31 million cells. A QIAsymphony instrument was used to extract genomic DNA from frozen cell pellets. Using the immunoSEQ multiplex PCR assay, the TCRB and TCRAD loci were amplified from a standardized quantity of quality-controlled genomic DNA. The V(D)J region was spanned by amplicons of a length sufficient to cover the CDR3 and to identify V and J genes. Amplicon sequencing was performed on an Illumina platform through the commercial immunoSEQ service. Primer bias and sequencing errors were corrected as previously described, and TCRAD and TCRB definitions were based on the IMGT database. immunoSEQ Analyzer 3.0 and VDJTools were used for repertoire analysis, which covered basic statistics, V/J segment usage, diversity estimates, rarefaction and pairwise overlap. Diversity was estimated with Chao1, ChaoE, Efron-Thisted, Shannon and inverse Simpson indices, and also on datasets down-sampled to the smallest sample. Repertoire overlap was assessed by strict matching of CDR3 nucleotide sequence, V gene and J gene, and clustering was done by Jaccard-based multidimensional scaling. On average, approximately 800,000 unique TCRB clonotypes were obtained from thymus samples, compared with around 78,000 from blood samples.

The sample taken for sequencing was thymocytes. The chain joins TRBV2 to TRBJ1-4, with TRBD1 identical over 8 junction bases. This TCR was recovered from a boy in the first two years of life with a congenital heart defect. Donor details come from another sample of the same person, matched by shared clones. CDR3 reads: CASKRQGKKLFF. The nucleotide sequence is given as TGTGCCAGCAAGCGACAGGGGAAAAAACTGTTTTTT.